This passage covers 14 T cell receptor beta chains from one sample sequenced in a study of T cell repertoires in cytomegalovirus infection. From the reads, TCRdb called clonotypes with MiXCR, one entry per CDR3 protein. The sample carries 400,000 or so distinct CDR3 sequences, 15% to 20% recorded once. Sequencing was done on a sample of PBMCs. These receptors were obtained from a human donor in good health (CMV status not recorded). Some clones in this sample may be carry-over from other donors' samples.

This clonotype was counted only a few times. The chain carries TRBV27 and TRBJ2-5, with D possibly being TRBD1 (5 bases). Trimming stripped 5 bases from V and 5 bases from J, with 15 bases between. CDR3 size: 14 residues. Germline V gene lookup returns CDR1 MNHEY and CDR2 SMNVEV (reference sequence). CDR3 amino acids: CASSPWGQRETQYF. The CDR3 DNA reads as TGTGCCAGCAGTCCCTGGGGCCAGAGGGAGACCCAGTACTTC.

This clonotype appeared many times. The chain has TRBV7-2 and TRBJ2-1, with TRBD1 matching 8 bases. Germline V CDR1 and CDR2: SGHTA, FQGNSA. Germline trimming cut 5 bases from V and 5 bases from J; bases unmatched to any gene: 8. The CDR3 spans 15 residues. The CDR3 loop is CASSPPGGGNNEQFF. The CDR3 nucleotides read TGTGCCAGCAGCCCTCCAGGGGGCGGAAACAATGAGCAGTTCTTC. Full variable domain (outside the CDR3, taken from reference TRBV7-2 and TRBJ2-1): GAGVSQSPSNKVTEKGKDVELRCDPISGHTALYWYRQSLGQGLEFLIYFQGNSAPDKSGLPSDRFSAERTGGSVSTLTIQRTQQEDSAVYLCASSPPGGGNNEQFFGPGTRLTVL.

This clonotype was observed a handful of times. CDR3 in amino acids: CASSLGSGENYGYTF. DNA of the CDR3: TGTGCCAGCAGCTTAGGATCCGGGGAGAACTATGGCTACACCTTC. This chain links TRBV7-9 with TRBJ1-2; no reliable D call. The CDR3 has 15 amino acids. V was trimmed by 1 base and J by 2 bases, leaving 11 bases between them. CDR1 and CDR2 from the germline V gene are SEHNR and FQNEAQ (reference sequence). Looking up the rest from reference TRBV7-9 and TRBJ1-2 gives the full variable domain: DTGVSQNPRHKITKRGQNVTFRCDPISEHNRLYWYRQTLGQGPEFLTYFQNEAQLEKSRLLSDRFSAERPKGSFSTLEIQRTEQGDSAMYLCASSLGSGENYGYTFGSGTRLTVV.

The rearrangement joins TRBV29-1 to TRBJ1-1, with D possibly being TRBD1 (6 bases). Germline V lookup: CDR1 SQVTM, CDR2 ANQGSEA. V was clipped by 4 bases and J by 3 bases, with 15 bases between them. The CDR3 is made up of 14 amino acids. In DNA form, the CDR3 reads TGCAGCGTTGGGGGGGGGGCCGGGGACACTGAAGCTTTCTTT. It encodes CSVGGGAGDTEAFF.

This clonotype was seen more than once but under ten times. This chain joins TRBV6-1 and TRBJ2-1, with TRBD1 matching 9 bases. CDR1 is MNHNS, CDR2 SASEGT, per germline. Losses at the gene ends were 6 bases for V and 12 bases for J; bases not matched to a gene: 18. The CDR3 has 16 amino acids. In nucleotides, the CDR3 is TGTGCCAGCAGGACCTTCGGGGACAGGGATACCGGAAGGCAGTTCTTC. Translation gives CASRTFGDRDTGRQFF.

This clonotype occurred many times. The V gene is TRBV7-9, the J gene TRBJ2-1, with TRBD2 identical over 12 bases. Germline values: CDR1 SEHNR, CDR2 FQNEAQ (reference sequence). The V gene end was trimmed by 3 bases and the J gene end by 2 bases; junction bases not matched to a gene: 2. The CDR3 is 16 residues long. CDR3 DNA sequence: TGTGCCAGCAGCTTCAGGACTAGCGGGGCCTACAATGAGCAGTTCTTC. As protein: CASSFRTSGAYNEQFF.

This clonotype has just a few counts. The J gene is TRBJ2-7, the V gene TRBV12-5; D gene unclear. This CDR3 comprises 12 residues. Germline CDR1 is LGHNT and CDR2 is FRNRAP. Trimming shortened V by 6 bases and J by 2 bases, and 8 bases separated the two germline ends. The CDR3 loop reads CASGESPYEQYF. The DNA of the CDR3 is TGTGCTAGTGGAGAAAGCCCCTACGAGCAGTACTTC.

Worth noting for this clonotype: The conserved phenylalanine or tryptophan is not found at the CDR3 terminus, so this likely reflects a read error. J is TRBJ2-3 and V is TRBV7-2; no clear D gene. There are 13 residues in the CDR3. Trimming shortened V by 0 bases and J by 5 bases, and 6 bases separated the two germline ends. CDR1 SGHTA and CDR2 FQGNSA come from the germline V gene. The CDR3 nucleotides are TGTGCCAGCAGCTTAGCCTGGATAGATACGCAGTATCTT. This encodes CASSLAWIDTQYL.

This clonotype has just a few counts. The rearrangement uses TRBV28 and TRBJ1-2, with a weak D call TRBD1 (5 bases). With 6 bases removed from V and 8 bases from J, the gap between germline ends came to 13 bases. Germline values: CDR1 MDHEN, CDR2 SYDVKM. This CDR3 comprises 12 residues. The CDR3 region has the DNA TGTGCCAGCAGCTCGCGGGGGTTCGGCTACACCTTC. Protein: CASSSRGFGYTF.

This clonotype occurred many times. The genes are TRBV7-9 and TRBJ2-1; 13 nucleotides line up with TRBD2. Germline V gene lookup returns CDR1 SEHNR and CDR2 FQNEAQ (reference sequence). V dropped 3 bases and J dropped 5; count of bases not matched to a gene: 4. This CDR3 is built from 16 residues. The CDR3 sequence is CASSLTSGRRDNEQFF. Written as DNA, the CDR3 is TGTGCCAGCAGCTTGACTAGCGGGAGGAGGGACAATGAGCAGTTCTTC.

The CDR3 DNA is TGTGCTAGTGGGGTTAGCGGCTCTTACAATGAGCAGTTCTTC. Translating it yields CASGVSGSYNEQFF. J is TRBJ2-1 and V is TRBV12-5, with D possibly being TRBD2 (6 bases). Between the trimmed V and J ends, which lost 6 bases and 4 bases, there was a span of 13 bases. Germline lookup yields CDR1 LGHNT and CDR2 FRNRAP. The CDR3 contains 14 residues. Combining the CDR3 with reference TRBV12-5 and TRBJ2-1 gives the whole variable domain DARVTQTPRHKVTEMGQEVTMRCQPILGHNTVFWYRQTMMQGLELLAYFRNRAPLDDSGMPKDRFSAEMPDATLATLKIQPSEPRDSAVYFCASGVSGSYNEQFFGPGTRLTVL.

Notes on this clonotype: This may be a read error, as it is one base from a much larger clone. The gene calls are TRBV7-2 and TRBJ2-5, with 7 bases aligning to TRBD1. Germline V lookup: CDR1 SGHTA, CDR2 FQGNSA. The ends lost 7 bases at V and 4 bases at J; junction bases unmatched: 6. The CDR3 is 13 amino acids. The CDR3 sequence is CASIFTGAETQYF. The CDR3 DNA follows: TGTGCCAGCATCTTTACAGGGGCAGAGACCCAGTACTTC.

This clonotype was seen only once. The DNA of the CDR3 is TGTGCCAGCAGCTCGAGACTAGCGGGAGCCAAAAACATTCAGTACTTC. It is translated as CASSSRLAGAKNIQYF. The chain joins TRBV7-2 to TRBJ2-4; 10 bases line up with TRBD2. The CDR3 loop spans 16 amino acids. CDR1 and CDR2 (germline): SGHTA, FQGNSA. Trimming took 4 bases from V and 0 from J; bases not matched to a gene: 3. Full variable domain (remainder filled in from reference TRBV7-2 and TRBJ2-4): GAGVSQSPSNKVTEKGKDVELRCDPISGHTALYWYRQSLGQGLEFLIYFQGNSAPDKSGLPSDRFSAERTGGSVSTLTIQRTQQEDSAVYLCASSSRLAGAKNIQYFGAGTRLSVL.

This clonotype was seen ten or more times. This chain uses TRBV6-8 with TRBJ1-3; unclear D gene. The germline V gene encodes CDR1 MNHGY and CDR2 SAAAGT. The CDR3 extends over 13 amino acids. Trimming stripped 4 bases from V and 4 bases from J, with 8 bases between. CDR3 protein: CASSLDGGNTIYF. The CDR3 DNA sequence: TGTGCCAGCAGTTTGGACGGGGGAAACACCATATATTTT.